This section outlines one T cell receptor beta chain sequence together with its context. The antigen is undetermined. Primers for the PCR totalled 60 Vbeta and 13 Jbeta. The protocol was immunoSEQ multiplex PCR, while the TCRdb copy is restricted to in-frame clones and leaves out a portion. The sample shows 110,000 to 150,000 clones, about three quarters of them seen only once. These data originate in a study of cytomegalovirus exposure and HLA in healthy donors. Turning to the study itself: Earlier sequencing of about 179 million T cells yielded 100 million to 140 million unique TCR beta sequences. Findings and limits, study-wide: The analysis excluded some indistinguishable V segments, including TRBV6-2 and TRBV6-3. Researchers reported from a later analysis that most CMV-associated TCR beta chains appeared HLA-restricted. Most TCR sequences were seen very rarely across donors, but some public TCRs occurred in many.

With V trimmed by 7 bases and J by 5 bases, 9 bases remained unmatched. The length of the CDR3 is 14 residues. Germline V gene data show CDR1 as SGHRS and CDR2 as YFSETQ. The chain couples TRBV5-1 to TRBJ2-1; TRBD2 matches 7 bases. The specimen was PBMCs. This TCR was sampled from a woman in her 30s in good health and CMV-seronegative. CDR3: CASEVGRGDNEQFF. CDR3 bases: TGCGCCAGCGAGGTAGGACGGGGGGACAATGAGCAGTTCTTC.